This T cell receptor (beta chain) was identified during a study of response to subunit inactivated influenza vaccine. Points from the study as a whole: Every seasonal influenza vaccination brings in few new T cells, the authors suggested.

TCRdb called the RT-PCR reads again in MiXCR, with one record for every CDR3 protein. The table shows 300,000 to 350,000 distinct CDR3 sequences, with approximately 21% occurring only once. V lost 5 bases and J lost 6; bases outside the gene matches: 9. The length of the CDR3 is 14 residues. Germline CDR1 and CDR2: DFQATT and SNEGSKA (reference sequence). This clonotype has more than one count but fewer than ten. Its antigen is unidentified. The TCR comes from a man aged 45 to 75 who received an inactivated influenza vaccine. The sequencing used PBMCs from blood, collected less than 22 months after vaccination. V usage is TRBV20-1 and J usage is TRBJ2-1; 8 nucleotides align to TRBD2. CDR3 in DNA: TGCAGTGCTGACCCAGCGGGAGCCTCCAATGAGCAGTTCTTC. Protein product: CSADPAGASNEQFF.